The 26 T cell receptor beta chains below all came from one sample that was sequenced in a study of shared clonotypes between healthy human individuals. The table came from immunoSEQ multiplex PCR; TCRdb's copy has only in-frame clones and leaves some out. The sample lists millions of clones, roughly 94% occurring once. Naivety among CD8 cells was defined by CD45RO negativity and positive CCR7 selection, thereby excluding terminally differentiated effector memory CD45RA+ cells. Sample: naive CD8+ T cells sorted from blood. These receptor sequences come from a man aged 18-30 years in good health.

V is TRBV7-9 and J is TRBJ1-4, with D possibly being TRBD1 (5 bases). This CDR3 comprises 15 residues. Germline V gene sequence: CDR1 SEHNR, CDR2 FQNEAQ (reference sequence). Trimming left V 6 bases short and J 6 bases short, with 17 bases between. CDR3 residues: CASSRGSGSDEKLFF. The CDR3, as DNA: TGTGCCAGCAGTCGGGGGAGCGGGTCGGATGAAAAACTGTTTTTT.

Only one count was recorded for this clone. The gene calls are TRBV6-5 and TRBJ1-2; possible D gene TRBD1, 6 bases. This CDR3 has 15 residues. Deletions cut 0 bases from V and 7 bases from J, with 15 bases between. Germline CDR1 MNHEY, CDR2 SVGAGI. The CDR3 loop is CASSYSRGLLIGYTF. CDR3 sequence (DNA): TGTGCCAGCAGTTACTCAAGGGGGTTATTGATTGGCTACACCTTC.

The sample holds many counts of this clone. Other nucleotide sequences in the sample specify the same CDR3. Here the CDR3 reads CASSPNTGGEQYF. CDR3 bases: TGTGCCAGCAGCCCGAACACAGGGGGCGAGCAGTACTTC. The rearrangement links TRBV7-9 to TRBJ2-7, with 8 bases lining up with TRBD1. After removal of 5 bases from V and 6 bases from J, the junction contained 6 bases not matched to a gene. Per germline, CDR1 SEHNR and CDR2 FQNEAQ (reference sequence). The CDR3 extends over 13 amino acids.

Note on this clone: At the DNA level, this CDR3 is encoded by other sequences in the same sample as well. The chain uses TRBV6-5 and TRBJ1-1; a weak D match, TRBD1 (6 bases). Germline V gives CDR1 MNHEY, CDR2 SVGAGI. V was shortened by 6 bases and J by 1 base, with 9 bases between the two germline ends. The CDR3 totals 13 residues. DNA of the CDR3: TGTGCCAGCAGGACAGGCGAGAACACTGAAGCTTTCTTT. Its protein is CASRTGENTEAFF.

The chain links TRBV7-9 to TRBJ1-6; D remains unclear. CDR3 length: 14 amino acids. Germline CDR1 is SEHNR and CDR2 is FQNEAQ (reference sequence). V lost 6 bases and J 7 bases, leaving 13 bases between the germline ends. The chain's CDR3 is CASRKFETNSPLHF. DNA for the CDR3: TGTGCCAGCAGGAAGTTCGAGACGAATTCACCCCTCCACTTT. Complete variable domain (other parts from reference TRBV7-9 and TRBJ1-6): DTGVSQNPRHKITKRGQNVTFRCDPISEHNRLYWYRQTLGQGPEFLTYFQNEAQLEKSRLLSDRFSAERPKGSFSTLEIQRTEQGDSAMYLCASRKFETNSPLHFGNGTRLTVT.

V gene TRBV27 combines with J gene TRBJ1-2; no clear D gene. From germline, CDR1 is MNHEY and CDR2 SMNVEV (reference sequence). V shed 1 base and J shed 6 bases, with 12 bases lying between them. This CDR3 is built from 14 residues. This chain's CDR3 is CASSLLGSLDGYTF. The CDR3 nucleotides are TGTGCCAGCAGTTTATTGGGATCTTTAGATGGCTACACCTTC.

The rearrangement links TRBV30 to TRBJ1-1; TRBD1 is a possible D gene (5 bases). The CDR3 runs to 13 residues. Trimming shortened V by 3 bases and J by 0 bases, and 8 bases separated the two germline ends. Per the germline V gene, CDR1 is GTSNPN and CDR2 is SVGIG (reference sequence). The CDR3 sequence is CAWSQGMNTEAFF. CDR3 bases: TGTGCCTGGAGCCAGGGCATGAACACTGAAGCTTTCTTT.

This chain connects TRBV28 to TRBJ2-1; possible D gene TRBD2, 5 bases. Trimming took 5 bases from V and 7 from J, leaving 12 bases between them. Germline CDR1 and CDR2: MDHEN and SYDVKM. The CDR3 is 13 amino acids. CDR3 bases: TGTGCCAGCAGTCCTGCGGCGGGTAATGAGCAGTTCTTC. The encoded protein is CASSPAAGNEQFF. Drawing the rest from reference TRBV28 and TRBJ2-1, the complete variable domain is DVKVTQSSRYLVKRTGEKVFLECVQDMDHENMFWYRQDPGLGLRLIYFSYDVKMKEKGDIPEGYSVSREKKERFSLILESASTNQTSMYLCASSPAAGNEQFFGPGTRLTVL.

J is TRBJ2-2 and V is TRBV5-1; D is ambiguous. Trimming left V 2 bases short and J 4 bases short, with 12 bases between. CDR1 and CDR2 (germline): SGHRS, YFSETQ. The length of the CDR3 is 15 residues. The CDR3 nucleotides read TGCGCCAGCAGCTTTGTGGATCGAGGCACCGGGGAGCTGTTTTTT. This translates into CASSFVDRGTGELFF.

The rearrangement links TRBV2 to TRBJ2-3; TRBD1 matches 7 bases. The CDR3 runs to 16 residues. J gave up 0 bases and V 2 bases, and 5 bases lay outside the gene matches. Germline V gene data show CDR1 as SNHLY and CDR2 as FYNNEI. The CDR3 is CASSEFGTDSTDTQYF. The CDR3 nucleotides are TGTGCCAGCAGTGAATTTGGGACAGATAGCACAGATACGCAGTATTTT.

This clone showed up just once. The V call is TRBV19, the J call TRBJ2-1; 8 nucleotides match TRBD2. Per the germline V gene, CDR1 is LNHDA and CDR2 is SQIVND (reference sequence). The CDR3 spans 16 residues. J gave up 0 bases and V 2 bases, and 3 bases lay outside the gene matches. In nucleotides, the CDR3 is TGTGCCAGTAGTATAAGTCTAGCGGGCTCCTACAATGAGCAGTTCTTC. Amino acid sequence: CASSISLAGSYNEQFF.

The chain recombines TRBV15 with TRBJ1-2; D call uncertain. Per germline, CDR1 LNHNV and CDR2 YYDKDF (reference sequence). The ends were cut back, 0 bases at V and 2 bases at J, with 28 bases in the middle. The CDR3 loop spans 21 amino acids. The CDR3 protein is CATSRDGVDFWAGGSNYGYTF. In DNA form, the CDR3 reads TGTGCCACCAGCAGAGATGGGGTTGATTTTTGGGCAGGTGGGTCGAACTATGGCTACACCTTC.

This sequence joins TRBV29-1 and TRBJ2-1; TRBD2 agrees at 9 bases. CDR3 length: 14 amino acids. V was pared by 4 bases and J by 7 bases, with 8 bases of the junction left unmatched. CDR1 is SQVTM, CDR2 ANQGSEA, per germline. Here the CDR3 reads CSVAAGGPVNEQFF. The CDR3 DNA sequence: TGCAGCGTTGCCGCGGGGGGGCCTGTGAATGAGCAGTTCTTC.

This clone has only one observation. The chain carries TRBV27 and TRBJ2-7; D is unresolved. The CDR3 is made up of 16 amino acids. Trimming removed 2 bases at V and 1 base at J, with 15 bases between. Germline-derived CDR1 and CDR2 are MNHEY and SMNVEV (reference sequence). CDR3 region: CASSLDGQAFSYEQYF. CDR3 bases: TGTGCCAGCAGTTTAGATGGGCAGGCATTTTCCTACGAGCAGTACTTC.

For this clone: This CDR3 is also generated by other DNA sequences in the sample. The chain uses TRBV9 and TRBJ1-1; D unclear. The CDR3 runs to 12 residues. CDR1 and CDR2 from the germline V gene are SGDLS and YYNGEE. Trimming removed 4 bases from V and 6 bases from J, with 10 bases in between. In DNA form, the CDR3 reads TGTGCCAGCAGCTCTGGAGGCGCTGAAGCTTTCTTT. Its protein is CASSSGGAEAFF.

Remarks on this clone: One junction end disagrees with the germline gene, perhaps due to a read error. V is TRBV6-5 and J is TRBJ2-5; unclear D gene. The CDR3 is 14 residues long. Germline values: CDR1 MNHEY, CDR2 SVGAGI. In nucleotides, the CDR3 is TGTGCTAGCAGTTACTCGTTCACACAAGAGACCCAGTACTTC. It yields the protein CASSYSFTQETQYF.

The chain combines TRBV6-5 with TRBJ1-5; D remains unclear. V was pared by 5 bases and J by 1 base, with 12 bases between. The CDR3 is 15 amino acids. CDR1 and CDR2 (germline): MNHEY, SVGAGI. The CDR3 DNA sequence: TGTGCCAGCAGTCCAGTTGGAGGAAGCAATCAGCCCCAGCATTTT. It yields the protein CASSPVGGSNQPQHF.

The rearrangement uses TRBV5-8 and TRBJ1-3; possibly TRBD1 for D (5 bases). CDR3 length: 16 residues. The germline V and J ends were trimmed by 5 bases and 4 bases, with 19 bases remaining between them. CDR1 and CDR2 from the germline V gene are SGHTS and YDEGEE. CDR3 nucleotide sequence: TGTGCCAGCAGATACGACAGCCCCACCGGGGGAAACACCATATATTTT. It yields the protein CASRYDSPTGGNTIYF. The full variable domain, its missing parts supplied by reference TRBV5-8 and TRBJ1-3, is EAGVTQSPTHLIKTRGQQATLRCSPISGHTSVYWYQQALGLGLQFLLWYDEGEERNRGNFPPRFSGRQFPNYSSELNVNALELEDSALYLCASRYDSPTGGNTIYFGEGSWLTVV.

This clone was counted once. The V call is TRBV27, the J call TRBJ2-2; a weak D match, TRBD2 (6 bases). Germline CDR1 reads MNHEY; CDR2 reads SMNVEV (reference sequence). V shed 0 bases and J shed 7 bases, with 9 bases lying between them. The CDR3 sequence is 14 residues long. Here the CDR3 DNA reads TGTGCCAGCAGTTTATCCGGCGGGAACGGGGAGCTGTTTTTT. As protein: CASSLSGGNGELFF.

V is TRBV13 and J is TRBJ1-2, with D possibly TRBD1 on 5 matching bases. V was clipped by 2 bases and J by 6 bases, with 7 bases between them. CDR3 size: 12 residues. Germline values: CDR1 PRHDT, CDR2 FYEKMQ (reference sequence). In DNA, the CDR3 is TGTGCCAGCAGCTTACGGGGCGATGGCTACACCTTC. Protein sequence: CASSLRGDGYTF.

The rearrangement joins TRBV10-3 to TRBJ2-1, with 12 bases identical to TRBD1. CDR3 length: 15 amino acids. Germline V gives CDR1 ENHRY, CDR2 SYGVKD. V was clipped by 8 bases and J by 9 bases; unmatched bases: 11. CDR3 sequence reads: CAIDPGTGGLGEQFF. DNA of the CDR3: TGTGCCATCGACCCCGGGACAGGGGGCTTGGGTGAGCAGTTCTTC.

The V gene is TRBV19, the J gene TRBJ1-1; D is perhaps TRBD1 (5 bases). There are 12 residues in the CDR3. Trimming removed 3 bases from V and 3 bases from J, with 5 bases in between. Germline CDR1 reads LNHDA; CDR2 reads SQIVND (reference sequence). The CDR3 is CASSMGHTEAFF. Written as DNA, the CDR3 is TGTGCCAGTAGTATGGGGCACACTGAAGCTTTCTTT.

CDR3: CTSSQDLGLAGGFYNEQFF. The DNA of the CDR3 is TGCACCAGCAGCCAAGATCTAGGACTAGCGGGAGGATTCTACAATGAGCAGTTCTTC. V usage is TRBV1 and J usage is TRBJ2-1; the D call of TRBD2 is as the table states it, not checked on the DNA. TRBV1 is termed a pseudogene. This CDR3 has 19 residues.

CDR3 nucleotides: TGTGCCAGCAGCCACGGAACGAGTTGGCTCTCTGGAAACACCATATATTTT. It specifies CASSHGTSWLSGNTIYF. The gene calls are TRBV7-2 and TRBJ1-3, with unresolved D. V lost 5 bases and J 0 bases, leaving 17 bases between the germline ends. The germline gives CDR1 SGHTA, CDR2 FQGNSA. CDR3 size: 17 residues. Supplemented by reference TRBV7-2 and TRBJ1-3, the full variable domain reads GAGVSQSPSNKVTEKGKDVELRCDPISGHTALYWYRQSLGQGLEFLIYFQGNSAPDKSGLPSDRFSAERTGGSVSTLTIQRTQQEDSAVYLCASSHGTSWLSGNTIYFGEGSWLTVV.

The CDR3 DNA reads as TGTGCCAGCAGCCCTATCGGAGCGGGCAATGAGCAGTTCTTC. Translated: CASSPIGAGNEQFF. The gene calls are TRBV5-4 and TRBJ2-1; D might be TRBD2 (6 bases). Germline V gene sequence: CDR1 SGHNT, CDR2 YYREEE (reference sequence). The ends were cut back, 4 bases at V and 6 bases at J, with 14 bases in the middle. This CDR3 comprises 14 residues.

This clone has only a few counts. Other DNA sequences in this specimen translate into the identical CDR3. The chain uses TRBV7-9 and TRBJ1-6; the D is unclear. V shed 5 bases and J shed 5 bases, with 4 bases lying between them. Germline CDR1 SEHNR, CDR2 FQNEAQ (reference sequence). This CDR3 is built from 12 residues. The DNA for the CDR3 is TGTGCCAGCAGCCCAGATAATTCACCCCTCCACTTT. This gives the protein CASSPDNSPLHF.